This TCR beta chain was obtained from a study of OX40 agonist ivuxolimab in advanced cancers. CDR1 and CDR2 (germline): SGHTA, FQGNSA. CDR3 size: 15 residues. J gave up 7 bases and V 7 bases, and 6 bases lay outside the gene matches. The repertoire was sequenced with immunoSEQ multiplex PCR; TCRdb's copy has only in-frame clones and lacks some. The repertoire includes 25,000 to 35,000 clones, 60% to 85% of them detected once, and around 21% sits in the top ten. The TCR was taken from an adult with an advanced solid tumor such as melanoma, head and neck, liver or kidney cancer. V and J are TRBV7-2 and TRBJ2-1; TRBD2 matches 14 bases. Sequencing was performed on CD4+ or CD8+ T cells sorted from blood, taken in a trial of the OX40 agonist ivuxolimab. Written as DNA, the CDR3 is TGTGCCAGCACAATCGGACTAGCGGGGGGTAATGAGCAGTTCTTC. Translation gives CASTIGLAGGNEQFF.